What follows is one T cell receptor (beta chain) and its context. This clone's antigen is unknown. No base qualities exist here, and no much larger clone lies one base off it. The data were taken from a study of OX40 agonist ivuxolimab in advanced cancers. About the investigation overall: The costimulatory receptor OX40 (CD134) was targeted by ivuxolimab, a fully human IgG2 agonistic monoclonal antibody. Intravenous ivuxolimab was administered to patients every 2 weeks at six dose levels: 0.01, 0.1, 0.3, 1.5, 3 and 10 mg/kg. Among the roughly 52 dose-escalation patients, 19 had hepatocellular carcinoma, 15 or so melanoma, 9 renal cell carcinoma and 9 head and neck cancer. In the dose-escalation cohort, 75% to 90% of patients were male, and the mean age was 60 years with a range of roughly 20 to 79. Patients were allowed to have had prior anti-PD-1, anti-PD-L1 or anti-CTLA-4 therapy, and 40% of the dose-escalation patients had been treated with checkpoint inhibitors. Partial responses occurred in three dose-escalation patients, of whom one had hepatocellular carcinoma and two had cutaneous melanoma. The purpose of peripheral TCRbeta sequencing was to test whether ivuxolimab changed TCR sequence diversity and led to clonal T-cell expansion. The paper reports the monotherapy dose-escalation portion (N = 52 patients) of the phase I ivuxolimab trial. Points the paper makes about the study in general: In the 0.1-3.0 mg/kg groups, partial responders were among the patients with the lowest normalized peripheral clonal expansion, particularly in CD8+ T cells. Antigen specificity was not determined for the clonally expanded peripheral T cells. Low levels of normalized T-cell clonal expansion were also shown by some nonresponding patients. After ivuxolimab, CD8+ T cells had more expanded clones than CD4+ T cells on average. Clonal expansion of both CD4+ and CD8+ blood T cells was observed from baseline to week 6 at doses 0.1 to 3.0 mg/kg.

Genomic DNA was extracted from sorted cells for sequencing of the TCRbeta CDR3 region. TCRbeta CDR3 regions were sequenced using the immunoSEQ Assay. The clones in this table, taken by TCRdb from immuneACCESS, are in-frame only. Not every clone is retained; where verified, under half of the shortfall comes from an unresolved V gene, and the cause of the rest is unknown. For this sample there are about 100,000 clones; 90% appear just once. Together, the top ten hold just over 0.15% of the sample. The CDR3 spans 13 residues, from the cysteine through the phenylalanine. Only CDR3 DNA remains: 39 bases, in frame from the first base. The CDR1 and CDR2 encoded by the germline V gene are SGDLS and YYNGEE. Compared with germline, V lacks 4 bases and J lacks 5 bases; bases without a gene match: 4. The trial excluded patients who had a history of autoimmune disease or who were on systemic immunosuppression. In every dose cohort, peripheral blood was drawn for TCR sequencing at baseline, cycle 4 day 1, and cycle 7 day 1. The samples were taken from a phase I, first-in-human, multicenter, open-label dose-escalation trial of ivuxolimab. Adults with locally advanced or metastatic melanoma, renal cell carcinoma, hepatocellular carcinoma or head and neck squamous cell carcinoma were enrolled in the trial. Before TCR sequencing, CD4+ and CD8+ T cells were separately sorted from peripheral blood.

The TCR originated in an adult with an advanced solid tumor such as melanoma, head and neck, liver or kidney cancer. The sequencing used CD4+ or CD8+ T cells sorted from blood, collected in a trial of the OX40 agonist ivuxolimab. Recombination joined TRBV9 with TRBJ2-7; 9 bases in the junction line up with TRBD1. The nucleotide sequence reads TGTGCCAGCAGCAGACAGGGGGGCCACGAGCAGTACTTC. Its protein product is CASSRQGGHEQYF.